What follows are 23 T cell receptor beta chains derived from one specimen sequenced in a study of T cells after yellow fever vaccination (dated by TCRdb to the late 2010s). The library was generated by 5' RACE. The sample was run on an Illumina NovaSeq 6000. The public reads were run again by TCRdb, first through fastp at Q25 and then through MiXCR, and only productive beta chains were kept. One record per CDR3 amino acid sequence lists the most common genes and DNA. For this sample there are 120,000 or so distinct CDR3 sequences; almost 9% appear just once. The ten most abundant clones make up 40% of the sample. Per the publication, the treatment or condition label means: live attenuated yellow fever vaccine strain. This specimen was CD8+ T cells sorted from PBMCs, taken on the day of the yellow fever booster vaccination. These receptors were taken from a young man who received the YFV17D yellow fever vaccine.

CDR3: CAWIGGPTGELFF. CDR3 DNA: TGTGCCTGGATTGGGGGCCCCACCGGGGAGCTGTTTTTT. The rearrangement links TRBV30 to TRBJ2-2; perhaps TRBD1 as D (6 bases). CDR3 size: 13 residues. V was shortened by 4 bases and J by 4 bases, with 10 bases between the two germline ends. Germline CDR1 GTSNPN, CDR2 SVGIG (reference sequence).

The V call is TRBV12-3 or TRBV12-4, the J call TRBJ2-3; D perhaps matches TRBD2 (6 bases). V lost 6 bases and J lost 3, with 10 bases in between. The CDR3 loop spans 13 amino acids. For the CDR3, the DNA is TGTGCCAGCAGCGACCGGGGGACAGATACGCAGTATTTT. Protein sequence: CASSDRGTDTQYF.

The V and J genes are TRBV4-1 and TRBJ1-2; D is undetermined. CDR3 size: 13 residues. Germline assignment: CDR1 MGHRA and CDR2 YSYEKL. V was clipped by 1 base and J by 8 bases, with 11 bases between them. The CDR3 here is CASSQGGATGYTF. The CDR3, as DNA: TGCGCCAGCAGCCAAGGGGGTGCAACAGGCTACACCTTC.

This clonotype occurred a few times. The V call is TRBV7-9, the J call TRBJ1-6; 9 nucleotides line up with TRBD1. Germline V CDR1 and CDR2: SEHNR, FQNEAQ (reference sequence). CDR3 length equals 15 residues. V lost 5 bases to trimming and J lost 6 bases; unmatched junction nucleotides: 5. CDR3 residues: CASSLRDRANSPLHF. CDR3 coding DNA: TGTGCCAGCAGCCTCCGGGACAGGGCTAATTCACCCCTCCACTTT. Drawing the rest from reference TRBV7-9 and TRBJ1-6, the complete variable domain is DTGVSQNPRHKITKRGQNVTFRCDPISEHNRLYWYRQTLGQGPEFLTYFQNEAQLEKSRLLSDRFSAERPKGSFSTLEIQRTEQGDSAMYLCASSLRDRANSPLHFGNGTRLTVT.

This clonotype was found many times. This chain uses TRBV9 with TRBJ1-6, with D uncertain. V dropped 3 bases and J dropped 5 bases, with 12 bases sitting between them. The CDR3 is 15 amino acids. In germline, CDR1 is SGDLS, CDR2 YYNGEE. In nucleotides, the CDR3 is TGTGCCAGCAGCGCGTCGAGCTACCATAATTCACCCCTCCACTTT. This sequence encodes CASSASSYHNSPLHF. Full variable domain (rest looked up from reference TRBV9 and TRBJ1-6): DSGVTQTPKHLITATGQRVTLRCSPRSGDLSVYWYQQSLDQGLQFLIQYYNGEERAKGNILERFSAQQFPDLHSELNLSSLELGDSALYFCASSASSYHNSPLHFGNGTRLTVT.

This clonotype was observed a few times. V and J are TRBV12-5 and TRBJ2-6; 10 bases align to TRBD1. The ends lost 0 bases at V and 0 bases at J; junction bases unmatched: 17. The CDR3 has 23 amino acids. CDR1 and CDR2 (germline): LGHNT, FRNRAP. The CDR3 loop reads CASGLVLFWRQGADYSGANVLTF. The DNA of the CDR3 is TGTGCTAGTGGTTTGGTACTATTTTGGCGACAGGGGGCCGACTACTCTGGGGCCAACGTCCTGACTTTC.

This clonotype showed up just a few times. The chain couples TRBV30 to TRBJ1-5; D might be TRBD1 (6 bases). Germline CDR1 reads GTSNPN; CDR2 reads SVGIG (reference sequence). V shed 0 bases and J shed 7 bases, with 7 bases lying between them. The CDR3 extends over 12 amino acids. CDR3 in DNA: TGTGCCTGGAGTGTACAGGGCCAGCCCCAGCATTTT. Amino acid sequence: CAWSVQGQPQHF.

This clonotype was detected many times. This sequence joins TRBV6-6 and TRBJ1-6, with TRBD1 identical over 8 bases. V shed 5 bases, J shed 7 bases, and the junction held 7 bases outside the gene matches. There are 15 residues in the CDR3. Germline-derived CDR1 and CDR2 are MNHNY and SVGAGI (reference sequence). The DNA for the CDR3 is TGTGCCAGCAGTCAAGACAGGGGAATCAATTCACCCCTCCACTTT. Protein product: CASSQDRGINSPLHF.

The chain's CDR3 is CANQTGTSQETQYF. The CDR3 coding sequence is TGTGCGAACCAAACCGGGACAAGCCAAGAGACCCAGTACTTC. The J gene is TRBJ2-5, the V gene TRBV25-1, with D possibly TRBD1 on 6 matching bases. The CDR3 is made up of 14 amino acids. The V gene's germline CDR1 is MGHDK and CDR2 SYGVNS.

The CDR3 spells CASSIVRDREQYF. The CDR3 nucleotides read TGTGCCAGTAGTATAGTACGGGACAGAGAGCAGTACTTC. The gene calls are TRBV19 and TRBJ2-7; 7 bases match TRBD1. CDR1 LNHDA and CDR2 SQIVND come from the germline V gene (reference sequence). V was pared by 1 base and J by 7 bases, with 4 bases of the junction left unmatched. The CDR3 sequence is 13 residues long.

This clonotype was recorded many times. V is TRBV12-5 and J is TRBJ2-7; D not certain. Trimming shortened V by 5 bases and J by 0 bases, and 8 bases separated the two germline ends. The CDR3 runs 13 residues. In germline, CDR1 is LGHNT, CDR2 FRNRAP. This CDR3 is CASGLQSSYEQYF. The CDR3 DNA sequence: TGTGCTAGTGGTCTACAGAGCTCCTACGAGCAGTACTTC.

In this sample, this clonotype turned up a few times. The gene calls are TRBV12-3 or TRBV12-4 and TRBJ1-1; 8 positions match TRBD1. After removal of 1 base from V and 6 bases from J, the junction contained 1 base not matched to a gene. This CDR3 contains 13 residues. The DNA of the CDR3 is TGTGCCAGCAGTTTAGGACAGGGGTCTGAAGCTTTCTTT. Protein sequence: CASSLGQGSEAFF.

This clonotype was counted between two and nine times. This chain links TRBV4-3 with TRBJ2-6, with D perhaps TRBD1 (5 bases). V gave up 5 bases and J gave up 0 bases, with 11 bases separating them. This CDR3 has 16 residues. Germline CDR1 LGHNA, CDR2 YSLEER. CDR3 bases: TGCGCCAGCAGCAGAACAGGCTTCTCTGGGGCCAACGTCCTGACTTTC. Encoded protein: CASSRTGFSGANVLTF.

This clonotype has a count of ten or more. J is TRBJ2-3 and V is TRBV27; 10 nucleotides match TRBD1. Germline lookup yields CDR1 MNHEY and CDR2 SMNVEV (reference sequence). This CDR3 contains 15 residues. Trimming at V came to 5 bases and at J to 4 bases, leaving 6 bases not matched to a gene. The CDR3 protein is CASSPSGTGADTQYF. In DNA form, the CDR3 reads TGTGCCAGCAGTCCCTCCGGGACAGGGGCAGATACGCAGTATTTT.

A few counts support this clonotype. The chain joins TRBV7-9 to TRBJ2-3; 7 positions agree with TRBD1. V was clipped by 3 bases and J by 4 bases; unmatched bases: 7. There are 15 residues in the CDR3. The germline gives CDR1 SEHNR, CDR2 FQNEAQ (reference sequence). The DNA of the CDR3 is TGTGCCAGCAGCTTGACAGGGAGTAACGCAGATACGCAGTATTTT. Translation gives CASSLTGSNADTQYF.

A few counts support this clonotype. The CDR3 region is CAWKGNTEAFF. In DNA, the CDR3 is TGTGCCTGGAAAGGGAACACTGAAGCTTTCTTT. The gene calls are TRBV30 and TRBJ1-1; D is uncertain. CDR3 length: 11 amino acids. Trimming shortened V by 4 bases and J by 1 base, and 4 bases separated the two germline ends. CDR1 and CDR2 from the germline V gene are GTSNPN and SVGIG (reference sequence).

This clonotype was seen a few times. The chain couples TRBV21-1 to TRBJ2-2; the table's D call, TRBD1, has no DNA check behind it. TRBV21-1 is termed a pseudogene. The CDR3 has 16 residues. This CDR3 reads CASSNEQGANTGELFF. The CDR3 nucleotides read TGTGCCAGCAGCAACGAACAGGGTGCGAACACCGGGGAGCTGTTTTTT.

The chain recombines TRBV7-9 with TRBJ2-3; D remains ambiguous. The CDR3 is 14 residues long. Per the germline V gene, CDR1 is SEHNR and CDR2 is FQNEAQ (reference sequence). V lost 2 bases and J lost 4, with 10 bases in between. DNA of the CDR3: TGTGCCAGCAGCTTACCCGGGCCCCCAGATACGCAGTATTTT. It encodes CASSLPGPPDTQYF.

The rearrangement uses TRBV4-1 and TRBJ1-2; D is undetermined. The ends were cut back, 0 bases at V and 0 bases at J, with 14 bases in the middle. Germline CDR1 is MGHRA and CDR2 is YSYEKL. The CDR3 covers 17 residues. CDR3 loop: CASSQDSMGRANYGYTF. The CDR3 region has the DNA TGCGCCAGCAGCCAAGATTCTATGGGGAGAGCTAACTATGGCTACACCTTC.

J is TRBJ2-3 and V is TRBV27; 7 bases line up with TRBD2. V was pared by 5 bases and J by 2 bases, with 13 bases of the junction left unmatched. Germline-derived CDR1 and CDR2 are MNHEY and SMNVEV (reference sequence). The CDR3 is 17 amino acids. The CDR3 sequence is CASSPLSQRGFTDTQYF. DNA of the CDR3: TGTGCCAGCAGTCCCCTCTCCCAGCGGGGATTCACAGATACGCAGTATTTT.

The rearrangement uses TRBV12-3 or TRBV12-4 and TRBJ2-5; no reliable D call. Trimming shortened V by 3 bases and J by 0 bases, and 2 bases separated the two germline ends. The CDR3 has 12 residues. The chain's CDR3 is CASSFNQETQYF. The CDR3 bases are TGTGCCAGCAGTTTTAACCAAGAGACCCAGTACTTC.

V gene TRBV4-3 combines with J gene TRBJ1-2; TRBD1 agrees at 7 bases. Looked up from germline, CDR1 is LGHNA and CDR2 is YSLEER. The CDR3 runs 15 residues. J lost 6 bases, V lost 0 bases, and 7 bases had no gene match. The CDR3 sequence is CASSQDRGGGNGYTF. CDR3 DNA sequence: TGCGCCAGCAGCCAAGATCGAGGGGGCGGAAATGGCTACACCTTC.

The table lists this clonotype with a few counts. The chain is built from TRBV21-1 and TRBJ1-1; the DNA was not used to check the table's D call, TRBD1. TRBV21-1 is termed a pseudogene. The CDR3 has 15 residues. CDR3 nucleotides: TGTGCCAGCAGCTCTCGGACAGGGGCAACCACTGAAGCTTTCTTT. Its protein is CASSSRTGATTEAFF.